Below are 17 T cell receptor beta chains sequenced from a single sample in a study of T cells after yellow fever vaccination. Each CDR3 protein is one row after TCRdb ran MiXCR on the 5' RACE reads. The table lists hundreds of thousands of distinct CDR3 sequences, roughly 3.5% of them singletons. This specimen was PBMCs, taken on the day of the yellow fever booster vaccination. The receptor set was obtained from a man between 18 and 35 years old who received the YFV17D yellow fever vaccine.

At least ten counts were recorded for this clonotype. This chain links TRBV10-3 with TRBJ2-3; 7 positions match TRBD2. This CDR3 has 14 amino acids. CDR1 is ENHRY, CDR2 SYGVKD, per germline. V lost 8 bases and J lost 4; bases outside the gene matches: 9. Here the CDR3 DNA reads TGTGCCATCCAATTCGGTAGCGGGCCAGATACGCAGTATTTT. It is translated as CAIQFGSGPDTQYF.

This clonotype was seen repeatedly, ten times or more. The chain uses TRBV20-1 and TRBJ2-2; D gene ambiguous. This CDR3 region has 13 residues. The V end was cut by 0 bases, the J end by 5 bases, with 7 bases between. Germline CDR1 DFQATT, CDR2 SNEGSKA (reference sequence). The CDR3 DNA follows: TGCAGTGCTAGAGATCACGTTACCGGGGAGCTGTTTTTT. Translated: CSARDHVTGELFF.

This clonotype was seen a few times. The rearrangement joins TRBV4-1 to TRBJ2-2, with D uncertain. V gave up 0 bases and J gave up 4 bases, with 12 bases separating them. CDR3 length: 16 amino acids. Germline V gene sequence: CDR1 MGHRA, CDR2 YSYEKL. The CDR3 DNA sequence: TGCGCCAGCAGCCAAGACAGGAGCTCGCGCACCGGGGAGCTGTTTTTT. Its protein is CASSQDRSSRTGELFF.

This clonotype was observed many times. The gene calls are TRBV20-1 and TRBJ2-1; TRBD1 aligns across 9 bases. The ends lost 5 bases at V and 5 bases at J; junction bases unmatched: 7. The CDR3 has 14 residues. CDR1 and CDR2 from the germline V gene are DFQATT and SNEGSKA (reference sequence). CDR3 residues: CSAGSGQGHNEQFF. The CDR3 DNA reads TGCAGTGCTGGATCGGGACAGGGCCACAATGAGCAGTTCTTC.

This sequence joins TRBV19 and TRBJ2-5; D gene unclear. V was trimmed by 4 bases and J by 7 bases, leaving 19 bases between them. Germline values: CDR1 LNHDA, CDR2 SQIVND (reference sequence). The CDR3 runs to 15 residues. CDR3 sequence (DNA): TGTGCCAGTAGTACCCTGGGCACTTCATCGGGGACCCAGTACTTC. This gives the protein CASSTLGTSSGTQYF.

The chain combines TRBV20-1 with TRBJ2-1, with 9 bases fitting TRBD2. In germline, CDR1 is DFQATT, CDR2 SNEGSKA (reference sequence). The CDR3 is made up of 15 amino acids. Trimming took 6 bases from V and 3 from J; bases not matched to a gene: 9. This CDR3 is CSARDLAGYYNEQFF. The CDR3 region has the DNA TGCAGTGCACGAGACCTAGCGGGATACTACAATGAGCAGTTCTTC.

This clonotype has a count of ten or more. The rearrangement joins TRBV4-2 to TRBJ1-6; unclear D gene. V shed 4 bases and J shed 10 bases, with 17 bases lying between them. Germline CDR1 LGHNA, CDR2 YNFKEQ. The CDR3 runs to 15 residues. Written as DNA, the CDR3 is TGTGCCAGCAGCCGTAACGACAATTGGAGCTCACCCCTCCACTTT. Protein product: CASSRNDNWSSPLHF.

This clonotype was picked up a small number of times. The genes are TRBV20-1 and TRBJ1-1; D is undetermined. This CDR3 is 14 amino acids long. Germline V lookup: CDR1 DFQATT, CDR2 SNEGSKA (reference sequence). As DNA, the CDR3 is TGCAGCGGGTGGGCGACTTACTTGAACACTGAAGCTTTCTTT. Translating it yields CSGWATYLNTEAFF.

The V gene is TRBV5-1, the J gene TRBJ2-2, with D possibly TRBD2 on 6 matching bases. CDR3 length: 15 amino acids. Trimming cost V 4 bases and J 1 base, with 11 bases left between them. Germline V gene data show CDR1 as SGHRS and CDR2 as YFSETQ. CDR3 in DNA: TGCGCCAGCAGCACGGGACTCCAGAACACCGGGGAGCTGTTTTTT. It codes for CASSTGLQNTGELFF.

There are a few counts of this clonotype. The chain links TRBV12-3 or TRBV12-4 to TRBJ1-1; D perhaps matches TRBD1 (6 bases). The CDR3 totals 18 residues. V gave up 6 bases and J gave up 2 bases, with 25 bases separating them. The CDR3 here is CASRQYKRGVRGNTEAFF. The DNA for the CDR3 is TGTGCCAGCAGGCAATATAAAAGGGGGGTTCGTGGTAACACTGAAGCTTTCTTT.

In this sample, this clonotype turned up many times. J is TRBJ1-5 and V is TRBV20-1, with TRBD1 matching over 9 bases. The CDR3 has 18 amino acids. Germline lookup yields CDR1 DFQATT and CDR2 SNEGSKA (reference sequence). The J segment lost 0 bases and the V segment lost 1 base, leaving 10 bases of the junction unmatched. The CDR3 region is CSARVRGTGLYSNQPQHF. The CDR3 DNA is TGCAGTGCTAGAGTAAGGGGGACAGGGCTTTATAGCAATCAGCCCCAGCATTTT.

The J gene is TRBJ1-2, the V gene TRBV20-1; D remains unclear. V was cut by 3 bases and J by 4 bases, with 15 bases left in between. The CDR3 runs to 14 residues. Per the germline V gene, CDR1 is DFQATT and CDR2 is SNEGSKA (reference sequence). The CDR3 DNA reads as TGCAGTGCTAGGAAGGCTACCACAGTCTATGGCTACACCTTC. The encoded protein is CSARKATTVYGYTF.

The V and J genes are TRBV4-1 and TRBJ2-7, with D tentatively TRBD2 (5 bases). The CDR3 contains 13 residues. CDR1 and CDR2 (germline): MGHRA, YSYEKL. With 2 bases removed from V and 3 bases from J, the gap between germline ends came to 8 bases. The CDR3 sequence is CASSQTTSYEQYV. The CDR3 DNA sequence: TGCGCCAGCAGCCAAACTACTAGCTACGAGCAGTACGTC.

This clonotype was found many times. J is TRBJ2-1 and V is TRBV16; the D gene is possibly TRBD2 (5 bases). The V gene lost 0 bases and the J gene lost 6 bases, with 9 bases spanning the gap. Germline CDR1 and CDR2: KGHSY and FQNENV. The CDR3 has 14 amino acids. CDR3 DNA: TGTGCCAGCAGCCAATCACTAGGAATCAATGAGCAGTTCTTC. This translates into CASSQSLGINEQFF. Variable domain in full (rest from reference TRBV16 and TRBJ2-1): GEEVAQTPKHLVRGEGQKAKLYCAPIKGHSYVFWYQQVLKNEFKFLISFQNENVFDETGMPKERFSAKCLPNSPCSLEIQATKLEDSAVYFCASSQSLGINEQFFGPGTRLTVL.

This clonotype turned up a few times. This rearrangement joins TRBV7-9 to TRBJ2-3; 8 positions agree with TRBD2. J gave up 6 bases and V 6 bases, and 5 bases lay outside the gene matches. The CDR3 consists of 13 residues. In germline, CDR1 is SEHNR, CDR2 FQNEAQ (reference sequence). CDR3 sequence (DNA): TGTGCCAGCAGACCGGGACTAGGGGATACGCAGTATTTT. Protein: CASRPGLGDTQYF.

This clonotype was counted only a few times. The V call is TRBV24-1, the J call TRBJ2-2; TRBD2 might be the D (6 bases). V lost 12 bases, J lost 2 bases, and 12 bases lay in between. The CDR3 length is 13 residues. The germline CDR1 and CDR2 sequences are KGHDR and SFDVKD. CDR3 coding DNA: TGTGCCGCAACCGGGACTAACACCGGGGAGCTGTTTTTT. Its translation is CAATGTNTGELFF.

This clonotype was detected many times. The chain recombines TRBV4-1 with TRBJ2-1, with 7 bases identical to TRBD2. The V segment lost 1 base and the J segment 0 bases; nucleotides outside the gene matches: 6. Germline-derived CDR1 and CDR2 are MGHRA and YSYEKL. The CDR3 is 17 amino acids. The CDR3 is CASSQGLAESSYNEQFF. The CDR3 DNA reads as TGCGCCAGCAGCCAAGGCCTAGCGGAGAGCTCCTACAATGAGCAGTTCTTC.